These T cell receptor beta chains were read from a single sample in a study of T cells in localized non-small cell lung cancer. Data came from immunoSEQ multiplex PCR; TCRdb stores just in-frame clones and leaves some out. This table has 25,000 to 30,000 clones, over 85% appearing once. This specimen was peripheral blood, taken before any cancer treatment. The receptors were gathered from a woman aged 18-49 years with stage I lung adenocarcinoma. Both conserved end residues are part of each CDR3. D genes are given only for firm matches. Size values are once, few and many counts, or a class for expanded clones, and some rows have none.

>TRBV6-1|.|.|TRBJ1-1
CASIPIGTEAFF
TGTGCCAGCATCCCCATCGGCACTGAAGCTTTCTTT
>TRBV7-9|.|.|TRBJ1-2
CASSLGGEVYGYTF
TGTGCCAGCAGCTTGGGGGGCGAAGTCTATGGCTACACCTTC
>TRBV7-2|.|.|TRBJ2-2
CASSPIQVNTGELFF
TGTGCCAGCAGCCCAATCCAGGTGAACACCGGGGAGCTGTTTTTT
>TRBV6-9|TRBD1|.|TRBJ1-5
CASSSGTGGNQPQHF
TGTGCCAGCAGCTCCGGGACAGGGGGCAATCAGCCCCAGCATTTT
>TRBV18|.|.|TRBJ2-1
CASSPPLTGRRSYNEQFF
TGTGCCAGCTCACCACCACTCACAGGGCGCAGGTCCTACAATGAGCAGTTCTTC
>TRBV6-5|.|.|TRBJ1-1
CASSGNLEAFF
TGTGCCAGCAGCGGTAATCTTGAAGCTTTCTTT
>TRBV27|.|.|TRBJ2-5
CASLFQARPQETQYF
TGTGCCAGCCTCTTTCAGGCCCGCCCACAAGAGACCCAGTACTTC
>TRBV15|TRBD1|.|TRBJ2-1
CATSRTGGRGNEQFF
TGTGCCACCAGCAGGACAGGGGGTCGAGGCAATGAGCAGTTCTTC
>TRBV11-2|.|.|TRBJ1-2
CASSPTGTYYGYTF
TGTGCCAGCAGCCCAACCGGGACCTACTATGGCTACACCTTC
>TRBV19|TRBD1|.|TRBJ2-5
CASSGQGRETQYF
TGTGCCAGTAGTGGACAGGGTCGGGAGACCCAGTACTTC
>TRBV29-1|TRBD2|.|TRBJ2-1
CSVKMGLRSYNEQFF
TGCAGCGTCAAGATGGGACTAAGGTCTTACAATGAGCAGTTCTTC
>TRBV11-2|TRBD1|.|TRBJ2-2
CASSGYRGGELFF
TGTGCCAGCAGCGGATACAGGGGCGGGGAGCTGTTTTTT
>TRBV5-8|.|.|TRBJ2-3
CASSMGRTARGDTQYF
TGTGCCAGCAGCATGGGTCGGACAGCGAGGGGAGATACGCAGTATTTT
>TRBV7-5|.|.|TRBJ1-1
CVRSETLDEAFF
TGTGTCAGAAGCGAGACGCTGGATGAAGCTTTCTTT
>TRBV19|TRBD2|.|TRBJ2-5
CASSMSGRAETQYF
TGTGCCAGTAGTATGAGCGGGAGGGCAGAGACCCAGTACTTC
>TRBV2|TRBD2|.|TRBJ2-5
CASERESQETQYF
TGTGCCAGCGAGCGGGAGTCACAAGAGACCCAGTACTTC
>TRBV19|TRBD2|.|TRBJ2-2
CASGGREGDDTGELFF
TGTGCCAGTGGAGGACGGGAGGGTGATGACACCGGGGAGCTGTTTTTT
>TRBV19|TRBD1|.|TRBJ2-1
CASRSRDRLRNEQFF
TGTGCCAGTAGGTCTAGGGACAGGCTTAGGAATGAGCAGTTCTTC
>TRBV7-2|TRBD1|.|TRBJ1-5
CASSPTGGSNQPQHF
TGTGCCAGCAGCCCGACAGGGGGTAGCAATCAGCCCCAGCATTTT
>TRBV27|.|.|TRBJ2-7
CASSFSRLGEQYF
TGTGCCAGCAGTTTCTCACGGCTAGGCGAGCAGTACTTC
>TRBV30|.|.|TRBJ1-1
CAWSSFGTEAFF
TGTGCCTGGAGTAGTTTTGGGACTGAAGCTTTCTTT
>TRBV7-3|.|.|TRBJ2-1
CASSLAGLNEQFF
TGTGCCAGCAGCTTGGCAGGGTTGAATGAGCAGTTCTTC
>TRBV5-1|TRBD1|.|TRBJ2-1
CASSLTGELYNEQFF
TGCGCCAGCAGCTTAACAGGGGAACTCTACAATGAGCAGTTCTTC
>TRBV27|TRBD2|.|TRBJ2-7
CASSYPGRGVYEQYF
TGTGCCAGCAGTTACCCGGGACGGGGGGTCTACGAGCAGTACTTC
>TRBV6-5|.|.|TRBJ2-7
CASRQGWAYEQYF
TGTGCCAGCAGGCAGGGTTGGGCGTACGAGCAGTACTTC
>TRBV2|.|.|TRBJ1-1
CASRWVAVPNTEAFF
TGTGCCAGCAGGTGGGTAGCAGTCCCGAACACTGAAGCTTTCTTT
>TRBV4-3|.|.|TRBJ2-7
CASSQGTLGYEQYF
TGCGCCAGCAGCCAAGGGACCCTAGGATACGAGCAGTACTTC
>TRBV27|TRBD1|.|TRBJ2-2
CASSLMTGATGELFF
TGTGCCAGCAGCCTTATGACAGGGGCCACCGGGGAGCTGTTTTTT
>TRBV6-5|.|.|TRBJ1-3
CASRRAFSGNTIYF
TGTGCCAGCAGACGGGCCTTCTCTGGAAACACCATATATTTT
>TRBV10-3|.|.|TRBJ2-1
CATRADIPSNEQFF
TGTGCCACCCGGGCGGATATCCCATCCAATGAGCAGTTCTTC
>TRBV30|.|.|TRBJ2-6
CAWRRGRSSGANVLTF
TGTGCCTGGAGAAGAGGCAGGAGCTCTGGGGCCAACGTCCTGACTTTC
>TRBV29-1|.|.|TRBJ2-5
CSVSRAGETQYF
TGCAGCGTTTCTAGGGCCGGGGAGACCCAGTACTTC
>TRBV7-9|TRBD1|.|TRBJ2-5
CASSWDRELETQYF
TGTGCCAGCAGCTGGGACAGGGAGTTAGAGACCCAGTACTTC
>TRBV7-9|.|few|TRBJ1-1
CASSLRSSEAFF
TGTGCCAGCAGCTTACGCAGTTCGGAGGCTTTCTTT
>TRBV28|TRBD1|once|TRBJ1-1
CASRLQGYGTEAFF
TGTGCCAGCAGGCTACAGGGGTATGGCACTGAAGCTTTCTTT
>TRBV5-1|TRBD2|.|TRBJ2-7
CASSRGLAGNYEQYF
TGCGCCAGCAGCCGGGGACTAGCGGGTAACTACGAGCAGTACTTC
>TRBV7-9|.|.|TRBJ1-1
CASYLNTEAFF
TGTGCCAGCTACTTAAACACTGAAGCTTTCTTT
>TRBV2|.|.|TRBJ2-7
CASSERLLYEQYF
TGTGCCAGCAGTGAACGACTCCTGTACGAGCAGTACTTC
>TRBV11-2|.|.|TRBJ1-4
CASSLPGWDEKLFF
TGTGCCAGCAGCTTGCCAGGGTGGGACGAAAAACTGTTTTTT
>TRBV30|.|few|TRBJ2-2
CAWSVPGRHTGELFF
TGTGCCTGGAGTGTACCCGGGAGACACACCGGGGAGCTGTTTTTT